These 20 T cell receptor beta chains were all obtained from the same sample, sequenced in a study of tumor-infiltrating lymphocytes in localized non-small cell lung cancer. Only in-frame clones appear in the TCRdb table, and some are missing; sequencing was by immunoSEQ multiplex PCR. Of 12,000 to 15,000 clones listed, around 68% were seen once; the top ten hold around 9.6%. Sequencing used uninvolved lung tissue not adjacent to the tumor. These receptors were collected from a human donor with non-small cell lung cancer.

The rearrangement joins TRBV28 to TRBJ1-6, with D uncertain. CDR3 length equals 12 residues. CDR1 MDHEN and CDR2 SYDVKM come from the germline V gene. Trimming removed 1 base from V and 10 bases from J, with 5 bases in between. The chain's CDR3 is CASSLSRSPLHF. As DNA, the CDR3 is TGTGCCAGCAGTTTATCTCGGTCACCCCTCCACTTT.

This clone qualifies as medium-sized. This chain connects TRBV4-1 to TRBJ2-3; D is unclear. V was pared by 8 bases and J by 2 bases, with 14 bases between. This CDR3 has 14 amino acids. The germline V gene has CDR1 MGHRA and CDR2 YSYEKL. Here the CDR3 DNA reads TGCGCCAGCCGCGCAGATCCTGCCACAGATACGCAGTATTTT. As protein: CASRADPATDTQYF.

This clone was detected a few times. The CDR3 is CAISESYGRATEAFF. For the CDR3, the DNA is TGTGCCATCAGTGAGTCGTATGGCAGGGCCACTGAAGCTTTCTTT. V gene TRBV10-3 combines with J gene TRBJ1-1, with D maybe TRBD1 (5 bases). There are 15 residues in the CDR3. Trimming pared 0 bases from V and 4 bases from J, leaving 12 bases between. Germline V gives CDR1 ENHRY, CDR2 SYGVKD.

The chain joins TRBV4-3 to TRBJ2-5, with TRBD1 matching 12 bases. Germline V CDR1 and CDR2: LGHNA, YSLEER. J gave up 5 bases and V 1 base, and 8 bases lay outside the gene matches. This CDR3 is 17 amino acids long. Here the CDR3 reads CASSQGVPGQGAETQYF. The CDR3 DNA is TGCGCCAGCAGCCAAGGAGTACCGGGACAGGGGGCGGAGACCCAGTACTTC.

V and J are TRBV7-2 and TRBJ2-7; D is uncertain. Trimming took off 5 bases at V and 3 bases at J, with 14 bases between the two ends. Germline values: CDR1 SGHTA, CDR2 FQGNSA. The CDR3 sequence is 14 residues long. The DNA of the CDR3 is TGTGCCAGCAGCCCCATTGCACAAAGCTACGAGCAGTACGTC. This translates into CASSPIAQSYEQYV.

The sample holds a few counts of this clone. This chain's CDR3 is CASSILLRNTEAFF. The CDR3 coding sequence is TGTGCCAGTAGTATTCTCCTCAGGAACACTGAAGCTTTCTTT. This chain connects TRBV19 to TRBJ1-1; D uncertain. From germline, CDR1 is LNHDA and CDR2 SQIVND (reference sequence). The CDR3 covers 14 residues. V lost 3 bases to trimming and J lost 1 base, with 9 bases between them. Filled out from reference TRBV19 and TRBJ1-1, the complete variable domain reads DGGITQSPKYLFRKEGQNVTLSCEQNLNHDAMYWYRQDPGQGLRLIYYSQIVNDFQKGDIAEGYSVSREKKESFPLTVTSAQKNPTAFYLCASSILLRNTEAFFGQGTRLTVV.

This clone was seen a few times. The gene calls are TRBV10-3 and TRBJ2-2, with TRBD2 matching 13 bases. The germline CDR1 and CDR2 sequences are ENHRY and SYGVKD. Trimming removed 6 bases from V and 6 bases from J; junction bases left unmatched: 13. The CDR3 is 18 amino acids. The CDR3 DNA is TGTGCCATCAGAGTACCGGGACTAGCGGGGTCTTTATCCGGGGAGCTGTTTTTT. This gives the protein CAIRVPGLAGSLSGELFF.

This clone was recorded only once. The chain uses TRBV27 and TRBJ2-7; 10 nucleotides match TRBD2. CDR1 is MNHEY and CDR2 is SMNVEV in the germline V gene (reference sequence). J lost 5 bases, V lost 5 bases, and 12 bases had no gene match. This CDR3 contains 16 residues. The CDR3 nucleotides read TGTGCCAGCAGTCTCCAATTTGTAGCGGGAGGAGACGAGCAGTACTTC. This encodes CASSLQFVAGGDEQYF.

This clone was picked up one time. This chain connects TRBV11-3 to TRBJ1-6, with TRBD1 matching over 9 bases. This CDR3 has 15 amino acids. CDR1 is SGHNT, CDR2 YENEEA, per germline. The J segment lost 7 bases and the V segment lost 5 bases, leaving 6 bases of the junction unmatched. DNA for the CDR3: TGTGCCAGCAGCCCCGGGACAGGGCAAAATTCACCCCTCCACTTT. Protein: CASSPGTGQNSPLHF. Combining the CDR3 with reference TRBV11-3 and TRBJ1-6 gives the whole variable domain EAGVVQSPRYKIIEKKQPVAFWCNPISGHNTLYWYLQNLGQGPELLIRYENEEAVDDSQLPKDRFSAERLKGVDSTLKIQPAELGDSAVYLCASSPGTGQNSPLHFGNGTRLTVT.

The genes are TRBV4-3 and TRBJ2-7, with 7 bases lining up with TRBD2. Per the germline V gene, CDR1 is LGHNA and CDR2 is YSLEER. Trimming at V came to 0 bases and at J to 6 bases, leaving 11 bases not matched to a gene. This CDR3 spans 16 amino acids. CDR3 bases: TGCGCCAGCAGCCAAGATCAGGCTAGCGGACGACCCGAGCAGTACTTC. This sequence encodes CASSQDQASGRPEQYF.

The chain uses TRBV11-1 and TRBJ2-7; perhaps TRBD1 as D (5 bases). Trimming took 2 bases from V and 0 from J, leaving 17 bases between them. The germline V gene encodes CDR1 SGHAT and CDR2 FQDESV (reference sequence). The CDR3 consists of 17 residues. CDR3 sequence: CASSLFTGLPNSYEQYF. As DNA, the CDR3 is TGTGCCAGCAGCTTATTCACAGGTCTTCCAAACTCCTACGAGCAGTACTTC.

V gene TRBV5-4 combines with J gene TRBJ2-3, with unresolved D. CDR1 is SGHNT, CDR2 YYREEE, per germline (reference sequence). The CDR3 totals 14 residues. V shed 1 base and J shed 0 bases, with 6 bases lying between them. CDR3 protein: CASSLSTSTDTQYF. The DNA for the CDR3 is TGTGCCAGCAGCTTGTCCACTAGCACAGATACGCAGTATTTT. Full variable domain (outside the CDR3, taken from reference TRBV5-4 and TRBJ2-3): ETGVTQSPTHLIKTRGQQVTLRCSSQSGHNTVSWYQQALGQGPQFIFQYYREEENGRGNFPPRFSGLQFPNYSSELNVNALELDDSALYLCASSLSTSTDTQYFGPGTRLTVL.

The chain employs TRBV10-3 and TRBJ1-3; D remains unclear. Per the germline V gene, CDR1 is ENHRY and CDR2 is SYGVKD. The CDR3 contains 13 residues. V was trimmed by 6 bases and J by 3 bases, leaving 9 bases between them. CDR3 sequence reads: CAIRPSSGNTIYF. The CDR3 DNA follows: TGTGCCATCAGACCCAGTAGTGGAAACACCATATATTTT.

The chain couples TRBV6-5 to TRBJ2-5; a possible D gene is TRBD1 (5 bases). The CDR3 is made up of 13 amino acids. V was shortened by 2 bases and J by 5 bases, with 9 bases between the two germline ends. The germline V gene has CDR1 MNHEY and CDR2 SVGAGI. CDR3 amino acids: CASSYARAETQYF. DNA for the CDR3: TGTGCCAGCAGTTACGCCAGGGCTGAGACCCAGTACTTC.

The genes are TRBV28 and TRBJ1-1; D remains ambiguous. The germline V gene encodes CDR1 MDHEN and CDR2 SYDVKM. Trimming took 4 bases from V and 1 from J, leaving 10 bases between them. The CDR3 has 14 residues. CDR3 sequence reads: CASSYGGTNTEAFF. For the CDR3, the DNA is TGTGCCAGCAGTTACGGCGGAACGAACACTGAAGCTTTCTTT.

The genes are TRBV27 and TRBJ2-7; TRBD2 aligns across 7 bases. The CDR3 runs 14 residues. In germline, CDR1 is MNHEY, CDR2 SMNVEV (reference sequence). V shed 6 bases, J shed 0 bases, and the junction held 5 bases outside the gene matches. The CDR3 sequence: CASSRDYSSYEQYF. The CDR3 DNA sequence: TGTGCCAGCAGCCGGGACTACAGCTCCTACGAGCAGTACTTC.

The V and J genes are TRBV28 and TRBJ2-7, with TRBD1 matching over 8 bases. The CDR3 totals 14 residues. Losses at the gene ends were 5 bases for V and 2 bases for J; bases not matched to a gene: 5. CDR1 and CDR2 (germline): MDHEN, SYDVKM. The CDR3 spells CASSGQGRTYEQYV. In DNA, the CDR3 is TGTGCCAGCAGTGGACAGGGAAGGACCTACGAGCAGTACGTC.

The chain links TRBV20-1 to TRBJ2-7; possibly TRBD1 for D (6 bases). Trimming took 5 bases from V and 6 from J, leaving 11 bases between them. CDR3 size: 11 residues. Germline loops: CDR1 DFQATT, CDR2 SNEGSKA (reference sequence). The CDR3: CSARRGSEQYF. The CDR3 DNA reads TGCAGTGCTCGCAGGGGAAGCGAGCAGTACTTC.

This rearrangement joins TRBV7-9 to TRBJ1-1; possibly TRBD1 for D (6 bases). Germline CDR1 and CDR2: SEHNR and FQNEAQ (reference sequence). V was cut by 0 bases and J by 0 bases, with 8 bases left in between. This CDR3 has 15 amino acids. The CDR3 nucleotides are TGTGCCAGCAGCTTAGCAACAGGGATGAACACTGAAGCTTTCTTT. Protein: CASSLATGMNTEAFF.

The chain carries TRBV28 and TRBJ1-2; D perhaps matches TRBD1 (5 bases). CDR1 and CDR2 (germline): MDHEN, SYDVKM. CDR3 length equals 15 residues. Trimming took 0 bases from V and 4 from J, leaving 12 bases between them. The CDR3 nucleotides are TGTGCCAGCAGTTTATGGCAGGGAGAGGCCTATGGCTACACCTTC. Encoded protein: CASSLWQGEAYGYTF.